This T cell receptor beta chain was obtained from a study of T cells in Graves' hyperthyroidism and ophthalmopathy. This clonotype was seen only a few times. The antigen is undetermined. V was clipped by 2 bases and J by 6 bases, with 11 bases between them. Per the germline V gene, CDR1 is KGHSH and CDR2 is LQKENI. This CDR3 has 14 residues. Study-wide results and caveats: The model anticipated ophthalmopathy a median 6.5 months pre-onset.

What was amplified from RNA transcripts were TCR beta CDR3 regions. First-round RT-PCR targeting the TCR CDR3 was performed with the HTBI primer set. TCRdb itself ran the multiplex PCR reads through MiXCR, one entry per CDR3 protein. Seen here are around 620,000 distinct CDR3 sequences, about 43% observed once, and the top ten hold around 19%. The chain joins TRBV18 to TRBJ1-5; D might be TRBD1 (5 bases). Material for sequencing was peripheral blood or thyroid tissue (not recorded which). This clonotype was sampled from an adult woman with Graves' disease, either hyperthyroidism or ophthalmopathy (not recorded which). The CDR3 DNA reads as TGTGCCAGCTCACCAACTCAGGGTAGTCAGCCCCAGCATTTT. Residues: CASSPTQGSQPQHF.